A selection of T cell receptor beta chains follows, all from one sample in a study of cytomegalovirus exposure and HLA in healthy donors. Assay used: immunoSEQ multiplex PCR; TCRdb lists only in-frame clones, some missing. The sample holds 150,000 or so clones. The sequenced material came from PBMCs. Receptors originate from a woman in her sixties in good health and CMV-seronegative. The CDR3 runs from the conserved cysteine through the conserved F or W. A D gene is named only where the DNA matches it firmly.

V: TRBV2
J: TRBJ2-7
D: TRBD2
CDR3: CASDERGGSYEQYF
DNA: TGTGCCAGCGACGAGCGCGGGGGCTCCTACGAGCAGTACTTC

V: TRBV10-1
J: TRBJ2-1
D: TRBD2
CDR3: CASSEGGSSNEQFF
DNA: TGCGCCAGCAGTGAGGGCGGGAGTTCGAATGAGCAGTTCTTC

V: TRBV27
J: TRBJ1-6
D: -
CDR3: CASRLQGSYNSPLHF
DNA: TGTGCCAGCAGGCTGCAGGGCTCCTATAATTCACCCCTCCACTTT

V: TRBV19
J: TRBJ1-1
D: -
CDR3: CASSIGTLGTEAFF
DNA: TGTGCCAGTAGTATCGGGACTCTGGGGACTGAAGCTTTCTTT

V: TRBV9
J: TRBJ1-5
D: -
CDR3: CASSVGQSNQPQHF
DNA: TGTGCCAGCAGCGTAGGACAGAGCAATCAGCCCCAGCATTTT

V: TRBV25-1
J: TRBJ2-1
D: TRBD1
CDR3: CASSLGQGAYNEQFF
DNA: TGTGCCAGCAGCCTGGGACAGGGGGCTTACAATGAGCAGTTCTTC

V: TRBV30
J: TRBJ2-7
D: TRBD2
CDR3: CAWSLRTGTRTYEQYF
DNA: TGTGCCTGGAGCCTCAGGACCGGGACTAGAACCTACGAGCAGTACTTC

V: TRBV9
J: TRBJ2-1
D: TRBD2
CDR3: CASSVEGGGDEQFF
DNA: TGTGCCAGCAGCGTAGAGGGCGGGGGGGATGAGCAGTTCTTC

V: TRBV2
J: TRBJ2-7
D: TRBD2
CDR3: CASSESGGSPYEQYF
DNA: TGTGCCAGCAGTGAATCCGGGGGGTCCCCCTACGAGCAGTACTTC

V: TRBV19
J: TRBJ1-6
D: -
CDR3: CASSMEGRNSPLHF
DNA: TGTGCCAGTAGTATGGAGGGGCGGAATTCACCCCTCCACTTT

V: TRBV18
J: TRBJ1-1
D: -
CDR3: CASSPTGIVTEAFF
DNA: TGTGCCAGCTCACCGACAGGAATTGTCACTGAAGCTTTCTTT

V: TRBV5-1
J: TRBJ2-5
D: TRBD2
CDR3: CASSLFTSGDETQYF
DNA: TGCGCCAGCAGCTTGTTCACTAGCGGGGACGAAACCCAGTACTTC

V: TRBV11-3
J: TRBJ2-2
D: TRBD2
CDR3: CASSLGLAGDEELFF
DNA: TGTGCCAGCAGCTTAGGACTAGCGGGAGACGAGGAGCTGTTTTTT

V: TRBV10-1
J: TRBJ2-2
D: TRBD2
CDR3: CASSGGSDTGELFF
DNA: TGCGCCAGCAGCGGGGGGAGTGACACCGGGGAGCTGTTTTTT

V: TRBV18
J: TRBJ1-1
D: TRBD1
CDR3: CASSPLQGESTEAFF
DNA: TGTGCCAGCTCACCTTTACAGGGGGAGAGCACTGAAGCTTTCTTT

V: TRBV5-5
J: TRBJ2-7
D: TRBD1
CDR3: CASSFTGTGTYEQYF
DNA: TGTGCCAGCAGCTTCACCGGGACAGGGACCTACGAGCAGTACTTC

V: TRBV6-5
J: TRBJ1-5
D: -
CDR3: CASRRTGNQPQHF
DNA: TGTGCCAGCCGACGGACGGGGAATCAGCCCCAGCATTTT

V: TRBV7-9
J: TRBJ2-5
D: TRBD2
CDR3: CASSPRTSGRASQETQYF
DNA: TGTGCCAGCAGCCCTCGGACTAGCGGGAGGGCCTCCCAAGAGACCCAGTACTTC

V: TRBV5-1
J: TRBJ2-7
D: -
CDR3: CASSLRGDEQYF
DNA: TGCGCCAGCAGCTTAAGGGGCGACGAGCAGTACTTC

V: TRBV19
J: TRBJ2-2
D: TRBD2
CDR3: CASIGLADGELFF
DNA: TGTGCCAGTATAGGACTAGCAGACGGGGAGCTGTTTTTT

V: TRBV27
J: TRBJ1-1
D: TRBD1
CDR3: CASSPRDRNTEAFF
DNA: TGTGCCAGCAGTCCCCGGGACAGGAACACTGAAGCTTTCTTT

V: TRBV19
J: TRBJ2-2
D: TRBD2
CDR3: CASSVLAGVSGELFF
DNA: TGTGCCAGTAGTGTGCTAGCGGGAGTTTCCGGGGAGCTGTTTTTT

V: TRBV5-4
J: TRBJ2-5
D: TRBD2
CDR3: CASSLLAGGLETQYF
DNA: TGTGCCAGCAGCTTACTAGCGGGGGGGCTCGAGACCCAGTACTTC

V: TRBV7-3
J: TRBJ2-5
D: TRBD2
CDR3: CASSLGGSEETQYF
DNA: TGTGCCAGCAGCTTGGGGGGGTCGGAGGAGACCCAGTACTTC

V: TRBV9
J: TRBJ2-7
D: TRBD1
CDR3: CASSDRGIYEQYF
DNA: TGTGCCAGCAGCGACAGGGGAATCTACGAGCAGTACTTC

V: TRBV25-1
J: TRBJ2-1
D: -
CDR3: CASSDRAGAGNEQFF
DNA: TGTGCCAGCAGTGATCGGGCGGGGGCCGGTAATGAGCAGTTCTTC

V: TRBV4-3
J: TRBJ2-5
D: -
CDR3: CASSQDSHPGGETQYF
DNA: TGCGCCAGCAGCCAAGATTCACACCCCGGGGGAGAGACCCAGTACTTC

V: TRBV5-1
J: TRBJ2-1
D: -
CDR3: CASSPSLSAGEQFF
DNA: TGCGCCAGCAGCCCTAGCCTCAGCGCGGGTGAGCAGTTCTTC

V: TRBV4-2
J: TRBJ2-7
D: -
CDR3: CASSQDTYEQYF
DNA: TGTGCCAGCAGCCAAGACACCTACGAGCAGTACTTC

V: TRBV5-1
J: TRBJ1-1
D: -
CDR3: CASTREGNTEAFF
DNA: TGCGCCAGTACAAGGGAGGGAAATACTGAAGCTTTCTTT

V: TRBV7-3
J: TRBJ2-2
D: TRBD1
CDR3: CASSRQGEFIGELFF
DNA: TGTGCCAGCAGCAGACAGGGAGAATTTATCGGGGAGCTGTTTTTT

V: TRBV5-6
J: TRBJ1-2
D: -
CDR3: CASSLGQNYGYTF
DNA: TGTGCCAGCAGCCTTGGACAGAACTATGGCTACACCTTC

V: TRBV5-4
J: TRBJ2-5
D: TRBD1
CDR3: CASSLLGTGRTQYF
DNA: TGTGCCAGCAGCTTGCTCGGGACAGGGCGGACCCAGTACTTC

V: TRBV9
J: TRBJ2-5
D: -
CDR3: CASSVRPRSGVETQYF
DNA: TGTGCCAGCAGCGTTCGGCCACGGTCGGGGGTGGAGACCCAGTACTTC

V: TRBV10-3
J: TRBJ2-5
D: -
CDR3: CAIRSLETQYF
DNA: TGTGCCATCAGGAGCCTAGAGACCCAGTACTTC

V: TRBV5-1
J: TRBJ2-1
D: -
CDR3: CASSLLSPDEQFF
DNA: TGCGCCAGCAGCTTGTTGAGTCCGGATGAGCAGTTCTTC

V: TRBV18
J: TRBJ2-7
D: TRBD2
CDR3: CASSPGREGPYEQYF
DNA: TGTGCCAGCTCACCAGGGCGGGAGGGCCCCTACGAGCAGTACTTC

V: TRBV2
J: TRBJ1-1
D: -
CDR3: CASSPMGGSTEAFF
DNA: TGTGCCAGCAGCCCAATGGGGGGAAGCACTGAAGCTTTCTTT

V: TRBV7-8
J: TRBJ2-7
D: -
CDR3: CASSLAGDYREQYF
DNA: TGTGCCAGCAGCTTAGCAGGGGATTACCGCGAGCAGTACTTC

V: TRBV2
J: TRBJ2-5
D: -
CDR3: CASIQTLQETQYF
DNA: TGTGCCAGCATTCAAACCCTACAAGAGACCCAGTACTTC

V: TRBV6-5
J: TRBJ2-3
D: -
CDR3: CASSYSLADTQYF
DNA: TGTGCCAGCAGTTACTCTCTAGCGGATACGCAGTATTTT

V: TRBV5-5
J: TRBJ1-5
D: -
CDR3: CASSLAGGQHSNQPQHF
DNA: TGTGCCAGCAGCTTGGCTGGCGGACAACATAGCAATCAGCCCCAGCATTTT

V: TRBV9
J: TRBJ2-5
D: -
CDR3: CASSASGETQYF
DNA: TGTGCCAGCAGCGCTAGTGGAGAGACCCAGTACTTC

V: TRBV5-1
J: TRBJ1-3
D: TRBD1
CDR3: CASSSGQSGNTIYF
DNA: TGCGCCAGCAGCTCGGGACAGTCTGGAAACACCATATATTTT

V: TRBV4-2
J: TRBJ2-7
D: TRBD2
CDR3: CASSQELPISGRAREQYF
DNA: TGTGCCAGCAGCCAAGAATTACCGATCAGCGGGAGAGCCCGGGAGCAGTACTTC

V: TRBV10-3
J: TRBJ2-3
D: -
CDR3: CATRGSTDTQYF
DNA: TGTGCCACAAGAGGAAGCACAGATACGCAGTATTTT

V: TRBV7-9
J: TRBJ2-3
D: -
CDR3: CASSQDTDTQYF
DNA: TGTGCCAGCAGCCAGGACACAGATACGCAGTATTTT

V: TRBV7-9
J: TRBJ2-3
D: -
CDR3: CASSLRGGEDTQYF
DNA: TGTGCCAGTAGCTTAAGGGGAGGTGAAGATACGCAGTATTTT

V: TRBV7-9
J: TRBJ2-3
D: TRBD1
CDR3: CASSIPRGQGSTDTQYF
DNA: TGTGCCAGCAGCATCCCCCGGGGACAGGGGAGCACAGATACGCAGTATTTT

V: TRBV29-1
J: TRBJ2-3
D: TRBD1
CDR3: CSVERVIGGRTDTQYF
DNA: TGCAGCGTTGAACGGGTTATAGGGGGCCGCACAGATACGCAGTATTTT

V: TRBV7-9
J: TRBJ2-6
D: TRBD1
CDR3: CASSPTGGAGANVLTF
DNA: TGTGCCAGCAGCCCGACAGGGGGCGCTGGGGCCAACGTCCTGACTTTC

V: TRBV5-6
J: TRBJ2-7
D: -
CDR3: CASSLSINEQYF
DNA: TGTGCCAGCAGCTTGTCAATTAACGAGCAGTACTTC

V: TRBV4-1
J: TRBJ2-7
D: TRBD2
CDR3: CASSQETSGSYEQYF
DNA: TGCGCCAGCAGCCAAGAGACTAGCGGTTCCTACGAGCAGTACTTC

V: TRBV4-1
J: TRBJ1-5
D: -
CDR3: CASSQDFRYNQPQHF
DNA: TGCGCCAGCAGCCAAGATTTCAGGTACAATCAGCCCCAGCATTTT

V: TRBV7-2
J: TRBJ1-1
D: -
CDR3: CASSLGGEEAFF
DNA: TGTGCCAGCAGCTTAGGGGGGGAGGAAGCTTTCTTT

V: TRBV9
J: TRBJ2-2
D: TRBD2
CDR3: CASRGLDPPDDTGELFF
DNA: TGTGCCAGCAGAGGACTAGATCCCCCGGATGACACCGGGGAGCTGTTTTTT

V: TRBV7-9
J: TRBJ1-3
D: TRBD1
CDR3: CASSLGDRNVRDTIYF
DNA: TGTGCCAGCAGCTTAGGGGACAGGAATGTAAGAGACACCATATATTTT

V: TRBV19
J: TRBJ2-4
D: TRBD1
CDR3: CASSAQQGWDIQYF
DNA: TGTGCCAGTAGCGCCCAACAGGGGTGGGACATTCAGTACTTC

V: TRBV20-1
J: TRBJ2-5
D: -
CDR3: CSARRETQYF
DNA: TGCAGTGCTAGGAGGGAGACCCAGTACTTC

V: TRBV6-1
J: TRBJ2-4
D: TRBD1
CDR3: CASSETGATKNIQYF
DNA: TGTGCCAGCAGCGAGACAGGGGCAACCAAAAACATTCAGTACTTC